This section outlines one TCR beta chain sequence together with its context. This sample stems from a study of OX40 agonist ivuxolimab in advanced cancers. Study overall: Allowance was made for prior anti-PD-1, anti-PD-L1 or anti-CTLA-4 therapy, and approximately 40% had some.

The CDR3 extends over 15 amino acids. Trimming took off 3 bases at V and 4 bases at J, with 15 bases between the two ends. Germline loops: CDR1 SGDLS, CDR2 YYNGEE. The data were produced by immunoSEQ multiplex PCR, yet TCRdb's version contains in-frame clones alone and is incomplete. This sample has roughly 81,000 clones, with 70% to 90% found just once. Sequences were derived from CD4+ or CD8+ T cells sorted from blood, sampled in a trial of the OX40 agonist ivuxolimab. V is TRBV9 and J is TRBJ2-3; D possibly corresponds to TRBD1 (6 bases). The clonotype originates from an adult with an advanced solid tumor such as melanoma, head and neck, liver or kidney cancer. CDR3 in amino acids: CASSGQVAYPDTQYF. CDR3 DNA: TGTGCCAGCAGCGGACAGGTAGCTTACCCAGATACGCAGTATTTT.